This T cell receptor beta chain appears in the sequencing data of a study of early T cells in non-severe SARS-CoV-2 infection. This clonotype was found a few times. Germline CDR1 MDHEN, CDR2 SYDVKM. V was clipped by 4 bases and J by 0 bases, with 11 bases between them. The CDR3 consists of 15 residues. TCRdb fed the 5' RACE reads into MiXCR, producing one record per CDR3 protein. The table shows roughly 50,000 distinct CDR3 sequences, with roughly 7.8% occurring only once. The sequence derives from an adult who was a healthcare worker with PCR-confirmed SARS-CoV-2 infection or an uninfected control (not recorded which). Sequencing was performed on whole blood, taken at baseline. The chain links TRBV28 to TRBJ2-3; D gene uncertain. The CDR3 spells CASSSLSRSTDTQYF. The CDR3 DNA sequence: TGTGCCAGCAGTTCCCTGTCTCGAAGCACAGATACGCAGTATTTT.